These 12 T cell receptor beta chains were all obtained from the same sample, sequenced in a study of blood T cell repertoires in COVID-19. Repertoires were generated with immunoSEQ multiplex PCR, while TCRdb's copy carries only in-frame clones and drops some. The sample carries 100,000 to 140,000 clones, around nine tenths recorded once. The sequenced material came from peripheral blood. The receptors were gathered from a woman in her 30s with acute or convalescent COVID-19.

This rearrangement joins TRBV6-6 to TRBJ1-1; D remains unclear. Germline CDR1 and CDR2: MNHNY and SVGAGI (reference sequence). The CDR3 has 11 residues. Trimming took 2 bases from V and 5 from J, leaving 3 bases between them. DNA for the CDR3: TGTGCCAGCAGTTACCAGACTGAAGCTTTCTTT. It yields the protein CASSYQTEAFF.

The chain combines TRBV19 with TRBJ2-1, with D possibly being TRBD2 (5 bases). CDR1 LNHDA and CDR2 SQIVND come from the germline V gene (reference sequence). Trimming removed 4 bases from V and 2 bases from J, with 9 bases in between. The length of the CDR3 is 14 residues. This chain's CDR3 is CASSTRGAYNEQFF. CDR3 nucleotide sequence: TGTGCCAGTAGTACACGGGGTGCCTACAATGAGCAGTTCTTC.

The chain has TRBV2 and TRBJ1-6; 9 positions agree with TRBD1. The trim removed 5 bases at V and 5 bases at J, leaving 4 bases unmatched. CDR3 size: 15 residues. Germline V gene lookup returns CDR1 SNHLY and CDR2 FYNNEI. The CDR3 sequence: CASSRGQGDNSPLHF. The CDR3 coding sequence is TGTGCCAGCAGTCGGGGACAGGGAGATAATTCACCCCTCCACTTT.

The V and J genes are TRBV28 and TRBJ2-1; D not certain. Trimming cost V 6 bases and J 7 bases, with 19 bases left between them. Per germline, CDR1 MDHEN and CDR2 SYDVKM. The CDR3 contains 15 residues. CDR3 sequence (DNA): TGTGCCAGCAGCCAGGTGGCCTACGTTTTAAATGAGCAGTTCTTC. Protein sequence: CASSQVAYVLNEQFF. Together with reference TRBV28 and TRBJ2-1, the CDR3 gives the full variable domain: DVKVTQSSRYLVKRTGEKVFLECVQDMDHENMFWYRQDPGLGLRLIYFSYDVKMKEKGDIPEGYSVSREKKERFSLILESASTNQTSMYLCASSQVAYVLNEQFFGPGTRLTVL.

This chain connects TRBV19 to TRBJ1-5, with 10 bases that match TRBD1. CDR3 length: 16 residues. Germline loops: CDR1 LNHDA, CDR2 SQIVND (reference sequence). The ends lost 0 bases at V and 7 bases at J; junction bases unmatched: 6. The CDR3 sequence: CASSIEGTGVVQPQHF. The CDR3 nucleotides are TGTGCCAGTAGTATAGAGGGGACAGGGGTAGTACAGCCCCAGCATTTT.

The V gene is TRBV30, the J gene TRBJ1-5, with a possible D match to TRBD1 (6 bases). V lost 0 bases and J 3 bases, leaving 9 bases between the germline ends. CDR3 length: 14 residues. Germline CDR1 GTSNPN, CDR2 SVGIG (reference sequence). CDR3: CAWSVGQFNQPQHF. The CDR3 DNA follows: TGTGCCTGGAGTGTAGGACAGTTCAATCAGCCCCAGCATTTT.

The chain has TRBV6-6 and TRBJ1-3; 8 positions match TRBD1. Germline V gene lookup returns CDR1 MNHNY and CDR2 SVGAGI (reference sequence). This CDR3 has 14 amino acids. Trimming cost V 6 bases and J 3 bases; bases outside gene matches: 4. CDR3 sequence reads: CASSKTGVGNTIYF. The CDR3 DNA follows: TGTGCCAGCAGCAAGACAGGGGTTGGAAACACCATATATTTT.

The chain uses TRBV4-3 and TRBJ1-3; 9 nucleotides line up with TRBD1. From germline, CDR1 is LGHNA and CDR2 YSLEER. Trimming took 0 bases from V and 4 from J; bases not matched to a gene: 4. The CDR3 contains 16 residues. The CDR3 nucleotides are TGCGCCAGCAGCCAAGAACCGACAGGGGGAGGAAACACCATATATTTT. Translated: CASSQEPTGGGNTIYF.

V and J are TRBV7-9 and TRBJ2-3; 8 bases fit TRBD2. Germline V gene lookup returns CDR1 SEHNR and CDR2 FQNEAQ (reference sequence). This CDR3 is 15 amino acids long. The trim removed 5 bases at V and 6 bases at J, leaving 10 bases unmatched. This CDR3 is CASSAREGKGDTQYF. The CDR3 bases are TGTGCCAGCAGCGCCCGGGAGGGAAAAGGGGATACGCAGTATTTT.

The chain recombines TRBV6-5 with TRBJ1-4; D gene unclear. Germline V gene data show CDR1 as MNHEY and CDR2 as SVGAGI. Deletions cut 0 bases from V and 7 bases from J, with 12 bases between. The CDR3 sequence is 15 residues long. CDR3 loop: CASSYSTGYAEKLFF. CDR3 coding DNA: TGTGCCAGCAGTTACTCGACGGGGTACGCTGAAAAACTGTTTTTT.

This chain connects TRBV10-3 to TRBJ2-7, with unresolved D. The germline gives CDR1 ENHRY, CDR2 SYGVKD. The CDR3 extends over 13 amino acids. V dropped 3 bases and J dropped 4 bases, with 10 bases sitting between them. For the CDR3, the DNA is TGTGCCATCAGTGAACCTGACGGGTACGAGCAGTACTTC. It codes for CAISEPDGYEQYF.

The chain uses TRBV6-2 or TRBV6-3 and TRBJ1-1; D possibly corresponds to TRBD1 (5 bases). Trimming shortened V by 0 bases and J by 2 bases, and 10 bases separated the two germline ends. The germline gives CDR1 MNHEY, CDR2 SVGEGT. This CDR3 is built from 15 residues. CDR3 loop: CASSYSQTGNTEAFF. In DNA, the CDR3 is TGTGCCAGCAGTTACTCCCAAACAGGAAACACTGAAGCTTTCTTT.